This T cell receptor (beta chain) was identified during a study of blood T cell repertoires in COVID-19. About the research overall: Material from acute and convalescent COVID-19 was sourced from the United States, Italy and Spain. PBMCs, B-cell-depleted T cells, or T cells provided the cDNA or gDNA that made up the material.

V dropped 2 bases and J dropped 4; count of bases not matched to a gene: 5. The CDR3 spans 15 residues. Per germline, CDR1 SNHLY and CDR2 FYNNEI. Source study methods: Researchers report that nucleated cell counts were estimated from reference gene primer amplification. Data came from immunoSEQ multiplex PCR; TCRdb stores just in-frame clones and leaves some out. V, J and clone size reflect that table, while D and trimming were determined from the DNA. The sample lists roughly 220,000 clones, 80% occurring once. Source material: peripheral blood. The chain couples TRBV2 to TRBJ2-3; the match to TRBD2 covers 8 bases. This clonotype was obtained from a woman aged 65 to 85 with acute or convalescent COVID-19. CDR3 DNA: TGTGCCAGCAGTGAACGGGCGGGAGGCTCAGATACGCAGTATTTT. Translation: CASSERAGGSDTQYF.